The next 17 T cell receptor beta chains were all read from a single sample in a study of response to subunit inactivated influenza vaccine. MiXCR, run by TCRdb on the RT-PCR reads, gives a single entry per CDR3 protein. The repertoire includes about 520,000 distinct CDR3 sequences, approximately 7.7% of them detected once, and around 13% sits in the top ten. This specimen consisted of PBMCs from blood, obtained less than 30 months after vaccination. The source is a man aged 50 to 69 who received an inactivated influenza vaccine.

In this sample, this clonotype turned up a few times. The chain links TRBV5-5 to TRBJ2-4; TRBD1 aligns across 7 bases. Trimming at V came to 4 bases and at J to 8 bases, leaving 9 bases not matched to a gene. Germline values: CDR1 SGHKS, CDR2 YYEKEE (reference sequence). The CDR3 extends over 14 amino acids. CDR3 DNA sequence: TGTGCCAGCAGCCGGGACAGTTTGGCGTACATTCAGTACTTC. Translating it yields CASSRDSLAYIQYF.

The rearrangement joins TRBV7-2 to TRBJ2-2; 7 nucleotides align to TRBD1. Losses at the gene ends were 5 bases for V and 1 base for J; bases not matched to a gene: 4. This CDR3 contains 15 residues. CDR1 SGHTA and CDR2 FQGNSA come from the germline V gene. The CDR3: CASSAQGVNTGELFF. Here the CDR3 DNA reads TGTGCCAGCAGCGCCCAGGGGGTGAACACCGGGGAGCTGTTTTTT.

This CDR3 is CASSQRDYLTSYEQYF. CDR3 bases: TGTGCCAGCAGCCAGAGGGACTATCTTACTAGCTACGAGCAGTACTTC. V usage is TRBV11-1 and J usage is TRBJ2-7; 7 positions agree with TRBD2. J was trimmed by 3 bases and V by 5 bases; bases with no gene match: 13. This CDR3 is 16 amino acids long. Germline V gene sequence: CDR1 SGHAT, CDR2 FQDESV (reference sequence).

The V call is TRBV5-6, the J call TRBJ1-1; no clear D gene. The CDR3 is made up of 13 amino acids. Germline V gives CDR1 SGHDT, CDR2 YYEEEE. V lost 4 bases and J lost 7, with 14 bases in between. The CDR3 is CASSPRLISEAFF. CDR3 DNA sequence: TGTGCCAGCAGCCCCCGGCTGATCAGTGAAGCTTTCTTT.

The chain employs TRBV20-1 and TRBJ2-5; TRBD2 matches 8 bases. Germline V gene data show CDR1 as DFQATT and CDR2 as SNEGSKA (reference sequence). The CDR3 spans 16 residues. Trimming removed 0 bases from V and 2 bases from J; junction bases left unmatched: 8. The CDR3 DNA sequence: TGCAGTGCTAGAGATCAACGGGGGGGTTTACAAGAGACCCAGTACTTC. This translates into CSARDQRGGLQETQYF.

This clonotype was seen repeatedly, ten times or more. The gene calls are TRBV12-3 or TRBV12-4 and TRBJ1-5; a possible D gene is TRBD1 (5 bases). The CDR3 is 14 amino acids. Trimming stripped 3 bases from V and 6 bases from J, with 12 bases between. In DNA, the CDR3 is TGTGCCAGCAGTTTTTCAGGGAACGGTCAGCCCCAGCATTTT. Its protein is CASSFSGNGQPQHF.

The genes are TRBV7-2 and TRBJ1-5, with a weak D call TRBD1 (5 bases). The CDR3 is 15 amino acids. In germline, CDR1 is SGHTA, CDR2 FQGNSA. V was trimmed by 1 base and J by 6 bases, leaving 13 bases between them. This CDR3 reads CASSLGAGSFQPQHF. CDR3 DNA sequence: TGTGCCAGCAGCTTAGGGGCAGGGAGCTTTCAGCCCCAGCATTTT. Combining the CDR3 with reference TRBV7-2 and TRBJ1-5 gives the whole variable domain GAGVSQSPSNKVTEKGKDVELRCDPISGHTALYWYRQSLGQGLEFLIYFQGNSAPDKSGLPSDRFSAERTGGSVSTLTIQRTQQEDSAVYLCASSLGAGSFQPQHFGDGTRLSIL.

This clonotype was detected only a few times. The chain recombines TRBV5-1 with TRBJ2-1, with a weak D call TRBD1 (6 bases). The CDR3 has 17 amino acids. Germline V gene sequence: CDR1 SGHRS, CDR2 YFSETQ. Trimming took 7 bases from V and 0 from J, leaving 20 bases between them. The CDR3 is CASRLNMGQSSYNEQFF. CDR3 sequence (DNA): TGCGCCAGCCGCCTCAACATGGGACAAAGCTCCTACAATGAGCAGTTCTTC.

The chain recombines TRBV18 with TRBJ2-7; D is possibly TRBD2 (5 bases). Germline V gives CDR1 KGHSH, CDR2 LQKENI. The CDR3 runs to 15 residues. The V and J ends lost 0 bases and 3 bases respectively, with 12 bases between them. The CDR3 is CASSPPEVSYYEQYF. The CDR3 DNA follows: TGTGCCAGCTCACCACCGGAGGTTAGTTACTACGAGCAGTACTTC.

The chain is built from TRBV5-1 and TRBJ2-3; possibly TRBD2 for D (5 bases). This CDR3 has 17 amino acids. The ends were cut back, 4 bases at V and 0 bases at J, with 18 bases in the middle. Germline CDR1 is SGHRS and CDR2 is YFSETQ. Here the CDR3 reads CASSALPSLASTDTQYF. The CDR3 region has the DNA TGCGCCAGCAGCGCGTTGCCTAGCCTAGCAAGCACAGATACGCAGTATTTT.

The chain couples TRBV7-8 to TRBJ2-3; tentative D call: TRBD1 (5 bases). CDR3 length equals 17 residues. Germline CDR1 reads SGHVS; CDR2 reads FQNEAQ. Between the trimmed V and J ends, which lost 1 base and 6 bases, there was a span of 20 bases. CDR3 bases: TGTGCCAGCAGCTTAGTTTTCTTGGTTAGGGGAATCGATACGCAGTATTTT. It translates to CASSLVFLVRGIDTQYF.

This chain connects TRBV5-6 to TRBJ1-1, with D hard to call. CDR1 and CDR2 (germline): SGHDT, YYEEEE. The CDR3 runs to 17 residues. Trimming removed 2 bases from V and 0 bases from J, with 17 bases in between. The CDR3 region has the DNA TGTGCCAGCAGCTTAGATGGGCTGGGAGGGCTGAACACTGAAGCTTTCTTT. This encodes CASSLDGLGGLNTEAFF.

This clonotype was detected only a few times. The chain recombines TRBV3-1 with TRBJ1-1, with D unclear. The CDR3 has 13 amino acids. V lost 2 bases, J lost 3 bases, and 7 bases lay in between. The germline V gene has CDR1 LGHDT and CDR2 YNNKEL (reference sequence). This CDR3 reads CASSQIRYTEAFF. CDR3 DNA: TGTGCCAGCAGCCAAATCAGGTACACTGAAGCTTTCTTT.

V gene TRBV7-2 combines with J gene TRBJ2-3; tentative D call: TRBD2 (6 bases). The CDR3 runs 16 residues. Trimming removed 3 bases from V and 0 bases from J, with 13 bases in between. CDR1 and CDR2 (germline): SGHTA, FQGNSA. CDR3 DNA: TGTGCCAGCAGCTTTTGGGGCGGGACTAGCACAGATACGCAGTATTTT. Amino acids: CASSFWGGTSTDTQYF.

This clonotype was seen more than once but under ten times. The rearrangement joins TRBV4-1 to TRBJ1-1; no firm D call. CDR3 length: 15 residues. Germline V CDR1 and CDR2: MGHRA, YSYEKL. V lost 3 bases to trimming and J lost 0 bases, with 11 bases between them. The CDR3 loop is CASSHGRGMNTEAFF. The DNA for the CDR3 is TGCGCCAGCAGCCATGGCCGGGGTATGAACACTGAAGCTTTCTTT.

At least ten counts were recorded for this clonotype. The rearrangement uses TRBV14 and TRBJ1-6; D uncertain. This CDR3 is built from 14 residues. V was clipped by 4 bases and J by 8 bases, with 12 bases between them. CDR1 is SGHDN and CDR2 is FVKESK in the germline V gene. The CDR3 sequence is CASSRGRTDSPLHF. CDR3 in DNA: TGTGCCAGCAGCCGTGGACGGACCGATTCACCCCTCCACTTT.

This clonotype was counted only a few times. The genes are TRBV6-5 and TRBJ2-7, with D perhaps being TRBD1 or TRBD2 (5 bases each). The CDR3 is 15 amino acids. Trimming shortened V by 2 bases and J by 2 bases, and 13 bases separated the two germline ends. Germline V gene lookup returns CDR1 MNHEY and CDR2 SVGAGI. CDR3 protein: CASSYEGYQTYEQYF. The CDR3 coding sequence is TGTGCCAGCAGTTACGAGGGGTATCAGACCTACGAGCAGTACTTC.